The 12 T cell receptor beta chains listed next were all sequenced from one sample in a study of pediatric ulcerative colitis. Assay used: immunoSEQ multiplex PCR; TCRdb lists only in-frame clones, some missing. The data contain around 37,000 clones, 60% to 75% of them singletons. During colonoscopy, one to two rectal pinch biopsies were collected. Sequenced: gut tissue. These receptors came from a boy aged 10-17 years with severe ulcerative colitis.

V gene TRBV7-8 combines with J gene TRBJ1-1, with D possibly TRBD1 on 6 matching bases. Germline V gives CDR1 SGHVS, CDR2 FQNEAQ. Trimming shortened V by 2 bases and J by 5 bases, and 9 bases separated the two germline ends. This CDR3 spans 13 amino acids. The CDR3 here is CASSLQGWTEAFF. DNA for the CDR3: TGTGCCAGCAGCTTACAGGGGTGGACTGAAGCTTTCTTT.

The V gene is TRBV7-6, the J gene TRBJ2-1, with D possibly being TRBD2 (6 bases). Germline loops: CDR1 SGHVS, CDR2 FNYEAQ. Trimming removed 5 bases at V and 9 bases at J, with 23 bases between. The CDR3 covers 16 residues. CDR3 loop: CASSPIKGTHPPEQFF. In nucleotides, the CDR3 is TGTGCCAGCAGCCCCATTAAAGGGACTCACCCTCCTGAGCAGTTCTTC.

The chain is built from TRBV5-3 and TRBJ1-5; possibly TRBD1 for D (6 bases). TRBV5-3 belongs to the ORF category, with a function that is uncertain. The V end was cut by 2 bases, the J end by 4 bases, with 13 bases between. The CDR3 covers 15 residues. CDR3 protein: CARSFEGQDNQPQHF. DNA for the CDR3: TGTGCCAGAAGCTTCGAGGGACAAGATAATCAGCCCCAGCATTTT.

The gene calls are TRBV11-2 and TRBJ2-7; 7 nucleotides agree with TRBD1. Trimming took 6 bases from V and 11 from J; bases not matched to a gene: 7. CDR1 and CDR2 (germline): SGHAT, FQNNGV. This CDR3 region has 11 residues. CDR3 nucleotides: TGTGCCAGCAGGGGTACCGGGACAGAGTACTTC. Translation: CASRGTGTEYF.

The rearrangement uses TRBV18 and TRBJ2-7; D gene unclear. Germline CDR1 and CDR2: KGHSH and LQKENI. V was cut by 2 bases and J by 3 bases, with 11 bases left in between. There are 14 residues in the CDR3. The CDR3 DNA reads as TGTGCCAGCTCACCATTACAAGTTGTCTACGAGCAGTACTTC. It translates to CASSPLQVVYEQYF. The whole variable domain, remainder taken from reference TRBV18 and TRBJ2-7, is NAGVMQNPRHLVRRRGQEARLRCSPMKGHSHVYWYRQLPEEGLKFMVYLQKENIIDESGMPKERFSAEFPKEGPSILRIQQVVRGDSAAYFCASSPLQVVYEQYFGPGTRLTVT.

CDR3 DNA sequence: TGTGCCAGCAGTCCTCGGGCAGTGGGGGCCGGGGAGCTGTTTTTT. Amino acid sequence: CASSPRAVGAGELFF. The chain joins TRBV6-1 to TRBJ2-2, with D perhaps TRBD1 or TRBD2 (5 bases each). The V gene's germline CDR1 is MNHNS and CDR2 SASEGT. The CDR3 has 15 amino acids. V lost 5 bases and J 6 bases, leaving 16 bases between the germline ends.

The CDR3: CASSLLAGEETQYF. CDR3 nucleotide sequence: TGTGCCAGCAGCTTACTAGCGGGGGAGGAGACCCAGTACTTC. This chain joins TRBV11-2 and TRBJ2-5; 10 nucleotides agree with TRBD2. From germline, CDR1 is SGHAT and CDR2 FQNNGV. V shed 2 bases and J 5 bases; nucleotides not matched to a gene: 2. This CDR3 contains 14 residues.

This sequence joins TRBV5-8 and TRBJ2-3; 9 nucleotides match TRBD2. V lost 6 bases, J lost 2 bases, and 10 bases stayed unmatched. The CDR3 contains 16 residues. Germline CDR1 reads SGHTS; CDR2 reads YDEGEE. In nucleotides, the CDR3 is TGTGCCAGCATGACGCGACTAGCGGAGATCACAGATACGCAGTATTTT. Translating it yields CASMTRLAEITDTQYF.

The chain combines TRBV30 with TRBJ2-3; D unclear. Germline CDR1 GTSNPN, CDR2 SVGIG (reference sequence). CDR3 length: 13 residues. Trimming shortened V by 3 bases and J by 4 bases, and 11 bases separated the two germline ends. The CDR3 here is CAWSLLGADTQYF. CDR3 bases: TGTGCCTGGAGCCTACTGGGCGCAGATACGCAGTATTTT. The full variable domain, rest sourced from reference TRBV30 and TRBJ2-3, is SQTIHQWPATLVQPVGSPLSLECTVEGTSNPNLYWYRQAAGRGLQLLFYSVGIGQISSEVPQNLSASRPQDRQFILSSKKLLLSDSGFYLCAWSLLGADTQYFGPGTRLTVL.

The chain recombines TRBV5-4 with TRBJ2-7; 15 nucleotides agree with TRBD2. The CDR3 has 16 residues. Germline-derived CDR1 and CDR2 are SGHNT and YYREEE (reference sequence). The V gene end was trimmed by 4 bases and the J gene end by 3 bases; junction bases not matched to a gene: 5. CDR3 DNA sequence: TGTGCCAGCAGCCGCGGACTAGCGGGGGGGGGCTACGAGCAGTACTTC. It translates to CASSRGLAGGGYEQYF.

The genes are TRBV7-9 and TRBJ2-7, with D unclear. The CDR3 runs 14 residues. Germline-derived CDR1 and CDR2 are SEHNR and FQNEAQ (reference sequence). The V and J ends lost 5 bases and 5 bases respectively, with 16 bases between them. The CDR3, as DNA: TGTGCCAGCAGCCGGACGGGCGCTGTAGACGAGCAGTACTTC. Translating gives CASSRTGAVDEQYF.

CDR3 residues: CASSRGGPAGNSPLHF. The CDR3, as DNA: TGCGCCAGCAGCCGGGGGGGGCCGGCGGGTAATTCACCCCTCCACTTT. This chain connects TRBV4-1 to TRBJ1-6; a possible D gene is TRBD1 (6 bases). The length of the CDR3 is 16 residues. V lost 4 bases and J 6 bases, leaving 16 bases between the germline ends. Germline CDR1 is MGHRA and CDR2 is YSYEKL.